These 9 T cell receptor beta chains were sequenced from one sample in a study of EBV T-cell therapy then PD-1 blockade in nasopharyngeal carcinoma. Stated treatment: AdE1-LMPpoly-expanded autologous EBV-specific T-cell therapy followed by anti-PD-1 nivolumab. What these receptors recognize is not known. Sequenced by immunoSEQ multiplex PCR; TCRdb stores in-frame clones only, minus some. The sample carries about 17,000 clones, 80% to 85% recorded once. The sequencing here drew on CD8+ T cells from blood, taken at day 0 from a patient whose treatment included autologous EBV-specific T cells and nivolumab. The receptors originated from a man aged 35-49 years with nasopharyngeal carcinoma.

This sequence joins TRBV9 and TRBJ2-2, with 10 bases identical to TRBD1. The CDR3 is 16 residues long. The germline gives CDR1 SGDLS, CDR2 YYNGEE. V lost 4 bases and J lost 5; bases outside the gene matches: 8. The CDR3 loop reads CASSPRDRGGTGELFF. CDR3 DNA: TGTGCCAGCAGCCCCCGGGACAGGGGAGGGACCGGGGAGCTGTTTTTT.

The chain uses TRBV27 and TRBJ2-1; 7 bases line up with TRBD2. The V gene's germline CDR1 is MNHEY and CDR2 SMNVEV (reference sequence). The ends lost 6 bases at V and 5 bases at J; junction bases unmatched: 7. The CDR3 covers 14 residues. As DNA, the CDR3 is TGTGCCAGCAGAGTGGGGGGGGTAAACAATGAGCAGTTCTTC. It specifies CASRVGGVNNEQFF.

A single count supports this clone. The CDR3 coding sequence is TGTGCCAGCACCCAGGGGGGCAGCGAGCAGTACTTC. Its protein product is CASTQGGSEQYF. The chain couples TRBV6-6 to TRBJ2-7; tentatively, D is TRBD1 (7 bases). Germline CDR1 MNHNY, CDR2 SVGAGI (reference sequence). The CDR3 has 12 residues. Trimming took 7 bases from V and 6 from J, leaving 13 bases between them.

V and J are TRBV15 and TRBJ1-5; a weak D match, TRBD1 (5 bases). Trimming stripped 6 bases from V and 1 base from J, with 10 bases between. This CDR3 spans 14 amino acids. Germline V gene lookup returns CDR1 LNHNV and CDR2 YYDKDF (reference sequence). The CDR3 is CATRTGLSNQPQHF. The CDR3 DNA reads TGTGCCACCAGAACAGGCTTGAGCAATCAGCCCCAGCATTTT.

V usage is TRBV28 and J usage is TRBJ1-2; the match to TRBD1 covers 9 bases. This CDR3 region has 12 residues. CDR1 and CDR2 from the germline V gene are MDHEN and SYDVKM. The trim removed 4 bases at V and 8 bases at J, leaving 2 bases unmatched. CDR3 protein: CASSWTGAGYTF. The CDR3, as DNA: TGTGCCAGCAGTTGGACAGGGGCGGGCTACACCTTC.

This clone was observed a single time. The V and J genes are TRBV9 and TRBJ1-2, with D possibly being TRBD1 (5 bases). The CDR3 consists of 14 residues. From germline, CDR1 is SGDLS and CDR2 YYNGEE. The V gene lost 1 base and the J gene lost 7 bases, with 14 bases spanning the gap. For the CDR3, the DNA is TGTGCCAGCAGCGTAATACAGGCCGGTGGTGGCTACACCTTC. Its translation: CASSVIQAGGGYTF.

This sequence joins TRBV7-9 and TRBJ2-1; D might be TRBD1 (5 bases). With 2 bases removed from V and 9 bases from J, the gap between germline ends came to 14 bases. The germline CDR1 and CDR2 sequences are SEHNR and FQNEAQ (reference sequence). The CDR3 is 14 residues long. The CDR3 sequence: CASSLKAGWIEQFF. The CDR3 coding sequence is TGTGCCAGCAGCTTAAAAGCAGGGTGGATTGAGCAGTTCTTC.

V usage is TRBV27 and J usage is TRBJ2-7, with TRBD1 matching 11 bases. The junction had 9 bases not matched to a gene; V was cut back by 5 bases and J by 6 bases. This CDR3 spans 15 amino acids. Germline V gene lookup returns CDR1 MNHEY and CDR2 SMNVEV (reference sequence). The CDR3 DNA reads TGTGCCAGCAGTCCGGGACAGGGGGTTTTCAGCGAGCAGTACTTC. This translates into CASSPGQGVFSEQYF.

The rearrangement joins TRBV2 to TRBJ2-3, with a tentative D call TRBD2 (5 bases). The V and J ends lost 4 bases and 6 bases respectively, with 8 bases between them. The CDR3 consists of 12 residues. Looked up from germline, CDR1 is SNHLY and CDR2 is FYNNEI. The CDR3 region is CASSVGGDTQYF. The CDR3 coding sequence is TGTGCCAGCAGTGTTGGCGGGGATACGCAGTATTTT. Complete variable domain (other parts from reference TRBV2 and TRBJ2-3): EPEVTQTPSHQVTQMGQEVILRCVPISNHLYFYWYRQILGQKVEFLVSFYNNEISEKSEIFDDQFSVERPDGSNFTLKIRSTKLEDSAMYFCASSVGGDTQYFGPGTRLTVL.